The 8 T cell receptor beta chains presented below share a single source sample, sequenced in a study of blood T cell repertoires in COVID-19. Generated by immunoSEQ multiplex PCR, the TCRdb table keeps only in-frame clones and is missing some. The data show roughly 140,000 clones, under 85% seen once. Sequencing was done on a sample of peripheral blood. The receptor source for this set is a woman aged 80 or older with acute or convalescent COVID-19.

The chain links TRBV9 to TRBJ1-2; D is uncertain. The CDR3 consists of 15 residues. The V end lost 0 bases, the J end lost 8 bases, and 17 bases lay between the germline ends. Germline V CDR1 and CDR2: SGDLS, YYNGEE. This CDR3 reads CASSVASGGSSGYTF. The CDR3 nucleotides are TGTGCCAGCAGCGTAGCGAGTGGAGGGTCTAGCGGCTACACCTTC.

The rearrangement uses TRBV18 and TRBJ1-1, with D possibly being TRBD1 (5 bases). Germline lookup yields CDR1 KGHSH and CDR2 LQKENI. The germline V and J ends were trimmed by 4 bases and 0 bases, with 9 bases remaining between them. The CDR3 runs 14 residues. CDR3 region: CASSRSGMNTEAFF. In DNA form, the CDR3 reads TGTGCCAGCTCACGGTCAGGGATGAACACTGAAGCTTTCTTT.

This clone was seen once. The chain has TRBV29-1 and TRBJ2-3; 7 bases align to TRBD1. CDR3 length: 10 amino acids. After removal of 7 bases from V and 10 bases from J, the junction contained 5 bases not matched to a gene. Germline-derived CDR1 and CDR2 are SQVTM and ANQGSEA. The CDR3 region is CSDAQGPQYF. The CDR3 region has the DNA TGCAGCGATGCACAGGGGCCGCAGTATTTT.

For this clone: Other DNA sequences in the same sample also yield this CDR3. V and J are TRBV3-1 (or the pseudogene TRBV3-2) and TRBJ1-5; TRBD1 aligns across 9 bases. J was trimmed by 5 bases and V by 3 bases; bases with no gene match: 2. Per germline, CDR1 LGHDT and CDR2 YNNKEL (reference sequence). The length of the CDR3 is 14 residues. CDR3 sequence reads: CASSQGTGYQPQHF. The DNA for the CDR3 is TGTGCCAGCAGCCAGGGGACAGGGTATCAGCCCCAGCATTTT.

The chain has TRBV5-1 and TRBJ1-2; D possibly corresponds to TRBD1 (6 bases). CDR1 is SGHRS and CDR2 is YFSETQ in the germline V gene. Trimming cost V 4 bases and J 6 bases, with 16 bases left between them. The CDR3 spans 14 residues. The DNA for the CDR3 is TGCGCCAGCAGCGCAACACAGGGTCAGGATGGCTACACCTTC. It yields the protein CASSATQGQDGYTF.

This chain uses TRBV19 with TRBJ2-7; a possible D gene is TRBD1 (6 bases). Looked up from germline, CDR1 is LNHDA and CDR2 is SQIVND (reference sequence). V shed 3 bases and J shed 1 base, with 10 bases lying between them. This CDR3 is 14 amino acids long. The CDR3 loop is CASSIKQGSYEQYF. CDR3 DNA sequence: TGTGCCAGTAGTATCAAACAGGGTTCCTACGAGCAGTACTTC.

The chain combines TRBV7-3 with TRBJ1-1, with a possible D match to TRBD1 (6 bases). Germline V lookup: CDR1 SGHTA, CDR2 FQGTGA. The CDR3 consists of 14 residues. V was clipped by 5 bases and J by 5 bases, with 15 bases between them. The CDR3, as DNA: TGTGCCAGCAGCGAACAGGGCGCTGGGACTGAAGCTTTCTTT. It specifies CASSEQGAGTEAFF.

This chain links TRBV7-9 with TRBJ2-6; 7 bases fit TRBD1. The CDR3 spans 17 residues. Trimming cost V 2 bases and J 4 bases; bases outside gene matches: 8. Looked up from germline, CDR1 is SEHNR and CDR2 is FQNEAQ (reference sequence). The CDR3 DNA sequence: TGTGCCAGCAGCTTACGCAGGGGGAGCTCGGGGGCCAACGTCCTGACTTTC. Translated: CASSLRRGSSGANVLTF.